The rows below give T cell receptor beta chains drawn from one sample of a study of CXCR3-negative and CXCR3-positive naive CD8 T cells. For each CDR3 protein, TCRdb gives one entry from its re-call of the 5' RACE reads, without DNA. Its clone listing holds over 55,000 distinct CDR3 sequences. Material for sequencing was naive CXCR3+ CD8+ T cells from blood. The receptors derive from a human donor in good health. Some clones in this sample may be carry-over from other donors' samples. The CDR3 runs from the conserved cysteine through the conserved F or W. Clone size, where shown, is once, few, many, or a class for clones that have expanded.

V gene: TRBV4-1; J gene: TRBJ1-6; clone size: NA; CDR3 protein: CASSQEFAAGNSPLHF
V gene: TRBV29-1; J gene: TRBJ2-7; clone size: NA; CDR3 protein: CSVTATGVAYEQYF
V gene: TRBV21-1; J gene: TRBJ2-2; clone size: NA; CDR3 protein: CAHFRLAGGLGGELFF
V gene: TRBV7-3; J gene: TRBJ1-1; clone size: NA; CDR3 protein: CASSQGLMNTEAFF
V gene: TRBV28; J gene: TRBJ1-1; clone size: NA; CDR3 protein: CASSLADTPEAFF
V gene: TRBV5-1; J gene: TRBJ2-1; clone size: NA; CDR3 protein: CASSPGTSGLEQFF
V gene: TRBV21-1; J gene: TRBJ2-7; clone size: NA; CDR3 protein: CASSKEGPGGIYEQYF
V gene: TRBV7-2; J gene: TRBJ2-7; clone size: NA; CDR3 protein: CASSLTGTGQYEQYF
V gene: TRBV15; J gene: TRBJ2-2; clone size: NA; CDR3 protein: CATSVRVVGEGSGELFF
V gene: TRBV29-1; J gene: TRBJ1-1; clone size: NA; CDR3 protein: CIASGENTEAFF
V gene: TRBV2; J gene: TRBJ2-7; clone size: NA; CDR3 protein: CASSERTWYEQYF
V gene: TRBV25-1; J gene: TRBJ1-1; clone size: NA; CDR3 protein: CASSDPGGADTEAFF
V gene: TRBV29-1; J gene: TRBJ2-2; clone size: NA; CDR3 protein: CSVEDLGGTRNTGELFF
V gene: TRBV7-9; J gene: TRBJ1-2; clone size: NA; CDR3 protein: CASSLAMDRGYYGYTF
V gene: TRBV6-2/TRBV6-3; J gene: TRBJ2-1; clone size: NA; CDR3 protein: CASSPLGGRQFF
V gene: TRBV4-3; J gene: TRBJ2-7; clone size: NA; CDR3 protein: CASQQGSGEHYEQYF
V gene: TRBV7-6; J gene: TRBJ2-2; clone size: NA; CDR3 protein: CASSPWDTSNTGELFF
V gene: TRBV29-1; J gene: TRBJ1-1; clone size: NA; CDR3 protein: CSVVSEELVAFF
V gene: TRBV4-2; J gene: TRBJ2-7; clone size: NA; CDR3 protein: CASSQDLLAGTYEQYF
V gene: TRBV7-9; J gene: TRBJ2-3; clone size: NA; CDR3 protein: CASSLLAGITDTQYF
V gene: TRBV5-6; J gene: TRBJ2-4; clone size: NA; CDR3 protein: CASSLRDSRNIQYF
V gene: TRBV11-2; J gene: TRBJ2-7; clone size: NA; CDR3 protein: CASSLHLQGAYEQYF
V gene: TRBV3-1; J gene: TRBJ2-5; clone size: NA; CDR3 protein: CASSRTDQETQYF
V gene: TRBV7-9; J gene: TRBJ2-1; clone size: NA; CDR3 protein: CASSLGGITPHNEQFF
V gene: TRBV27; J gene: TRBJ2-7; clone size: NA; CDR3 protein: CASSLSAGGSYEQYF
V gene: TRBV20-1; J gene: TRBJ2-1; clone size: NA; CDR3 protein: CSARDRETSDYNEQFF
V gene: TRBV28; J gene: TRBJ2-1; clone size: NA; CDR3 protein: CASSWGEYYNEQFF
V gene: TRBV20-1; J gene: TRBJ2-7; clone size: NA; CDR3 protein: CSVGIQGWEQYF
V gene: TRBV29-1; J gene: TRBJ2-3; clone size: NA; CDR3 protein: CSVEGGTGGSTDTQYF
V gene: TRBV5-8; J gene: TRBJ2-2; clone size: NA; CDR3 protein: CASSIQDYGGELFF
V gene: TRBV7-9; J gene: TRBJ2-1; clone size: NA; CDR3 protein: CASSLPTATYNEQFF
V gene: TRBV4-2; J gene: TRBJ2-7; clone size: medium-sized; CDR3 protein: CASSQERFYEQYF
V gene: TRBV2; J gene: TRBJ2-5; clone size: NA; CDR3 protein: CASFRTGLQETQYF
V gene: TRBV20-1; J gene: TRBJ2-7; clone size: NA; CDR3 protein: CSACCRRLAHEQYF
V gene: TRBV12-5; J gene: TRBJ2-1; clone size: NA; CDR3 protein: CASDHPGRAYNEQFF
V gene: TRBV6-1; J gene: TRBJ2-1; clone size: NA; CDR3 protein: CASGERENNEQFF
V gene: TRBV6-2/TRBV6-3; J gene: TRBJ2-7; clone size: NA; CDR3 protein: CASSLLAVGYEQYF
V gene: TRBV20-1; J gene: TRBJ2-3; clone size: NA; CDR3 protein: CSPLPPARGADTQYF
V gene: TRBV29-1; J gene: TRBJ2-2; clone size: NA; CDR3 protein: CSVGRTDDNTGELFF
V gene: TRBV29-1; J gene: TRBJ2-1; clone size: NA; CDR3 protein: CSAEQGYEQFF
V gene: TRBV7-3; J gene: TRBJ2-7; clone size: NA; CDR3 protein: CASSLTEIWTSGPRMISSYEQYF
V gene: TRBV20-1; J gene: TRBJ2-3; clone size: NA; CDR3 protein: CSARETLGRIFTDTQYF
V gene: TRBV27; J gene: TRBJ1-1; clone size: NA; CDR3 protein: CAVRWNTEAFF
V gene: TRBV12-3/TRBV12-4; J gene: TRBJ2-7; clone size: NA; CDR3 protein: CASNNGGAGGSYEQYF
V gene: TRBV21-1; J gene: TRBJ2-5; clone size: NA; CDR3 protein: CASSKVPGQRQETQYF
V gene: TRBV30; J gene: TRBJ2-2; clone size: NA; CDR3 protein: CAWSVGGRASGELFF
V gene: TRBV29-1; J gene: TRBJ1-1; clone size: NA; CDR3 protein: CSVEPTGEGTEAFF
V gene: TRBV21-1; J gene: TRBJ1-5; clone size: NA; CDR3 protein: CASSHGQGSIGNQPQHF
V gene: TRBV4-3; J gene: TRBJ2-2; clone size: NA; CDR3 protein: CASSQGGGRPSGELFF
V gene: TRBV29-1; J gene: TRBJ2-1; clone size: medium-sized; CDR3 protein: CSATGTDYNEQFF
V gene: TRBV12-3/TRBV12-4; J gene: TRBJ2-5; clone size: NA; CDR3 protein: CASSFGETQYF